One sample yielded the 14 T cell receptor beta chains listed below, sequenced in a study of blood T cell repertoires in COVID-19. The table came from immunoSEQ multiplex PCR; TCRdb's copy has only in-frame clones and leaves some out. The sample records about 320,000 clones, almost 85% being singletons. Specimen: peripheral blood. These receptors were obtained from a human donor in a cohort sampled during active COVID-19.

The chain carries TRBV5-1 and TRBJ2-4; possible D gene TRBD1, 5 bases. Germline loops: CDR1 SGHRS, CDR2 YFSETQ. The CDR3 loop spans 15 amino acids. V was cut by 4 bases and J by 6 bases, with 17 bases left in between. The CDR3 here is CASSLTAIQGNIQYF. The CDR3 DNA sequence: TGCGCCAGCAGCCTTACAGCGATCCAGGGAAACATTCAGTACTTC.

CDR3 bases: TGCGCCAGCAGTGAGGGAAGCTCAGGAATCTACGAGCAGTACTTC. Translation gives CASSEGSSGIYEQYF. The gene calls are TRBV10-1 and TRBJ2-7; D gene unclear. The germline V gene encodes CDR1 WNHNN and CDR2 SYGVQD (reference sequence). The CDR3 extends over 15 amino acids. With 2 bases removed from V and 3 bases from J, the gap between germline ends came to 14 bases.

In its sample, this clone was seen a few times. J is TRBJ1-4 and V is TRBV19; D is uncertain. The germline V gene has CDR1 LNHDA and CDR2 SQIVND (reference sequence). The V and J ends lost 5 bases and 3 bases respectively, with 10 bases between them. The CDR3 totals 14 residues. The CDR3 coding sequence is TGTGCCAGTAGTCGAACAGTCTCTAATGAAAAACTGTTTTTT. It yields the protein CASSRTVSNEKLFF.

The chain couples TRBV19 to TRBJ2-4; 9 bases line up with TRBD2. J was trimmed by 2 bases and V by 4 bases; bases with no gene match: 18. This CDR3 region has 20 residues. Germline CDR1 LNHDA, CDR2 SQIVND (reference sequence). The CDR3 DNA reads as TGTGCCAGTAGTACGCCTCAACCCCAGCGGGGGGAGGGGTCCAAAAACATTCAGTACTTC. This encodes CASSTPQPQRGEGSKNIQYF.

The chain recombines TRBV10-1 with TRBJ2-7; D not certain. The germline CDR1 and CDR2 sequences are WNHNN and SYGVQD (reference sequence). V lost 5 bases and J 2 bases, leaving 16 bases between the germline ends. This CDR3 contains 15 residues. CDR3 region: CASSSKLSLTYEQYF. In DNA, the CDR3 is TGCGCCAGCAGTTCGAAGTTGAGCCTCACCTACGAGCAGTACTTC.

The V and J genes are TRBV6-6 and TRBJ2-1; D is perhaps TRBD1 (6 bases). CDR1 and CDR2 from the germline V gene are MNHNY and SVGAGI (reference sequence). The CDR3 extends over 13 amino acids. The V end lost 7 bases, the J end lost 2 bases, and 9 bases lay between the germline ends. DNA of the CDR3: TGTGCCAGCAACGCAGGGGCCTACAATGAGCAGTTCTTC. Encoded protein: CASNAGAYNEQFF.

This chain joins TRBV7-9 and TRBJ1-1, with D maybe TRBD1 (5 bases). Trimming pared 6 bases from V and 2 bases from J, leaving 10 bases between. This CDR3 is 13 amino acids long. The germline V gene encodes CDR1 SEHNR and CDR2 FQNEAQ (reference sequence). In nucleotides, the CDR3 is TGTGCCAGCAGACCCGGGGGAAACACTGAAGCTTTCTTT. This sequence encodes CASRPGGNTEAFF.

This clone was detected only once. The CDR3 sequence is CSVFYRYYNEQFF. DNA of the CDR3: TGCAGCGTTTTTTACCGCTACTACAATGAGCAGTTCTTC. The rearrangement uses TRBV29-1 and TRBJ2-1; no firm D call. The CDR3 loop spans 13 amino acids. CDR1 SQVTM and CDR2 ANQGSEA come from the germline V gene. With 5 bases removed from V and 3 bases from J, the gap between germline ends came to 11 bases.

The chain recombines TRBV10-1 with TRBJ1-2; 9 bases match TRBD1. Unmatched junction bases numbered 4, after V lost 5 bases and J lost 6 bases. The CDR3 sequence is 13 residues long. Germline V gene data show CDR1 as WNHNN and CDR2 as SYGVQD (reference sequence). The CDR3 DNA reads as TGCGCCAGCAGTCCCAGACAGGGGGATGGCTACACCTTC. It codes for CASSPRQGDGYTF.

The chain joins TRBV27 to TRBJ2-1; TRBD2 matches 11 bases. V trimming: 3 bases; J trimming: 8 bases; junction bases outside the gene matches: 9. The V gene's germline CDR1 is MNHEY and CDR2 SMNVEV (reference sequence). The CDR3 runs 16 residues. CDR3 nucleotides: TGTGCCAGCAGTTTTTTAGCGGGGGGGCCCTCGGATGAGCAGTTCTTC. Residues: CASSFLAGGPSDEQFF.

This clone was observed a few times. The chain joins TRBV6-5 to TRBJ2-7, with TRBD2 as a possible D gene (5 bases). In germline, CDR1 is MNHEY, CDR2 SVGAGI. CDR3 length: 13 amino acids. V dropped 8 bases and J dropped 2 bases, with 13 bases sitting between them. The CDR3 sequence is CASRGPATYEQYF. The DNA for the CDR3 is TGTGCCAGCCGCGGGCCAGCGACCTACGAGCAGTACTTC.

The chain is built from TRBV6-5 and TRBJ2-7, with 7 bases aligning to TRBD1. From germline, CDR1 is MNHEY and CDR2 SVGAGI. The CDR3 length is 14 residues. Trimming removed 7 bases from V and 5 bases from J; junction bases left unmatched: 11. CDR3 DNA: TGTGCCAGCAATGTTGGGACAGATTTCCACGAGCAGTACTTC. Translated, it gives CASNVGTDFHEQYF.

This chain joins TRBV18 and TRBJ2-7; 8 bases are shared with TRBD1. Trimming cost V 6 bases and J 1 base; bases outside gene matches: 5. The CDR3 loop spans 14 amino acids. Germline loops: CDR1 KGHSH, CDR2 LQKENI. CDR3 sequence reads: CASSDRGISYEQYF. The CDR3 DNA sequence: TGTGCCAGCTCCGACAGGGGAATTTCCTACGAGCAGTACTTC. The full variable domain, in which reference TRBV18 and TRBJ2-7 provide the parts outside the CDR3, is NAGVMQNPRHLVRRRGQEARLRCSPMKGHSHVYWYRQLPEEGLKFMVYLQKENIIDESGMPKERFSAEFPKEGPSILRIQQVVRGDSAAYFCASSDRGISYEQYFGPGTRLTVT.

This chain uses TRBV2 with TRBJ2-7; D gene uncertain. Per germline, CDR1 SNHLY and CDR2 FYNNEI. V was shortened by 2 bases and J by 0 bases, with 11 bases between the two germline ends. The CDR3 contains 15 residues. The CDR3 protein is CASSEWSARSYEQYF. CDR3 sequence (DNA): TGTGCCAGCAGTGAATGGTCCGCGCGCTCCTACGAGCAGTACTTC. Full variable domain (remainder filled in from reference TRBV2 and TRBJ2-7): EPEVTQTPSHQVTQMGQEVILRCVPISNHLYFYWYRQILGQKVEFLVSFYNNEISEKSEIFDDQFSVERPDGSNFTLKIRSTKLEDSAMYFCASSEWSARSYEQYFGPGTRLTVT.